The 17 T cell receptor beta chains below were found in one sample sequenced in a study of shared clonotypes between healthy human individuals. The assay was immunoSEQ multiplex PCR, and TCRdb's table has in-frame clones only and misses some. The sample shows 2 million to 2.5 million clones, approximately 95% of them seen only once. The source material was naive CD4+ T cells from PBMCs. Subset of the sample: CD45RA+ positively selected. The receptor source for this set is a man aged 18 to 30 in good health. Some clones in this sample may be carry-over from other donors' samples.

The chain links TRBV28 to TRBJ2-6; D gene ambiguous. The length of the CDR3 is 16 residues. Germline V gene lookup returns CDR1 MDHEN and CDR2 SYDVKM. The germline V and J ends were trimmed by 5 bases and 0 bases, with 11 bases remaining between them. CDR3 in DNA: TGTGCCAGCAGTCCCGGCAGTCGCTCTGGGGCCAACGTCCTGACTTTC. Amino acid sequence: CASSPGSRSGANVLTF.

This sequence joins TRBV21-1 and TRBJ2-7; the table gives TRBD1 as D, unverified against the DNA. TRBV21-1 is annotated as a pseudogene. This CDR3 is built from 16 residues. CDR3 amino acids: CASSGTGNWPPYEQYF. CDR3 coding DNA: TGTGCCAGCAGCGGGACAGGGAATTGGCCTCCCTACGAGCAGTACTTC.

Notes on this clone: An end of the junction does not agree with germline; a read error may underlie this. V is TRBV15 and J is TRBJ2-7; possible D gene TRBD1, 6 bases. The CDR3 runs to 13 residues. In germline, CDR1 is LNHNV, CDR2 YYDKDF (reference sequence). CDR3 coding DNA: TGTGCCACCAGCAGAGATCAGCACAGGGCGAAGGACTTC. Protein sequence: CATSRDQHRAKDF.

As regards this clone: Different DNA sequences within this sample yield the same CDR3. The chain employs TRBV5-1 and TRBJ1-2; no reliable D call. The CDR3 is made up of 13 amino acids. Germline V CDR1 and CDR2: SGHRS, YFSETQ. The ends were cut back, 0 bases at V and 1 base at J, with 4 bases in the middle. CDR3 sequence (DNA): TGCGCCAGCAGCTTGGAGGGTAACTATGGCTACACCTTC. This sequence encodes CASSLEGNYGYTF.

The chain is built from TRBV7-9 and TRBJ2-3; TRBD1 matches at 8 bases. Germline CDR1 SEHNR, CDR2 FQNEAQ (reference sequence). The CDR3 has 14 residues. J lost 1 base, V lost 8 bases, and 5 bases had no gene match. CDR3 in DNA: TGTGCCAGCGCCGAGGGACAGGGCACAGATACGCAGTATTTT. Its protein is CASAEGQGTDTQYF.

The chain employs TRBV23-1 and TRBJ1-2; 8 bases are shared with TRBD1. TRBV23-1 is an open reading frame, and its role is uncertain. The CDR3 runs 18 residues. Germline trimming cut 2 bases from V and 0 bases from J; bases unmatched to any gene: 11. This chain's CDR3 is CASSQQIDRGNPNYGYTF. Here the CDR3 DNA reads TGCGCCAGCAGTCAACAGATCGACAGGGGCAACCCTAACTATGGCTACACCTTC.

This chain links TRBV19 with TRBJ2-2; D unresolved. With 6 bases removed from V and 2 bases from J, the gap between germline ends came to 10 bases. The CDR3 loop spans 14 amino acids. Germline V gene sequence: CDR1 LNHDA, CDR2 SQIVND (reference sequence). The CDR3 is CASRGRPNTGELFF. The CDR3 nucleotides are TGTGCCAGTAGGGGAAGACCAAACACCGGGGAGCTGTTTTTT. Full variable domain (remainder filled in from reference TRBV19 and TRBJ2-2): DGGITQSPKYLFRKEGQNVTLSCEQNLNHDAMYWYRQDPGQGLRLIYYSQIVNDFQKGDIAEGYSVSREKKESFPLTVTSAQKNPTAFYLCASRGRPNTGELFFGEGSRLTVL.

V and J are TRBV12-2 and TRBJ1-5. TRBV12-2 is an annotated pseudogene. CDR3 size: 16 residues. CDR3 sequence: CASRPRVTPINQPQHF. In DNA form, the CDR3 reads TGTGCAAGTCGCCCCCGGGTTACGCCGATCAATCAGCCCCAGCATTTT.

The chain recombines TRBV28 with TRBJ1-1; possibly TRBD1 for D (5 bases). V lost 6 bases and J 5 bases, leaving 13 bases between the germline ends. CDR1 and CDR2 from the germline V gene are MDHEN and SYDVKM. The CDR3 is made up of 13 amino acids. Here the CDR3 reads CASRIGGRTEAFF. The CDR3 DNA reads as TGTGCCAGCAGAATCGGGGGACGGACTGAAGCTTTCTTT.

This chain links TRBV5-1 with TRBJ2-3, with unresolved D. This CDR3 region has 17 residues. Between the trimmed V and J ends, which lost 0 bases and 0 bases, there was a span of 14 bases. Germline V gene lookup returns CDR1 SGHRS and CDR2 YFSETQ. CDR3 sequence: CASSLVVRVTSTDTQYF. CDR3 nucleotides: TGCGCCAGCAGCTTGGTGGTCCGGGTTACTAGCACAGATACGCAGTATTTT.

The CDR3 DNA sequence: TGTGCCAGCAGCGAAGGGGATGAGCAGTTCTTC. It codes for CASSEGDEQFF. This sequence joins TRBV7-9 and TRBJ2-1, with a possible D match to TRBD1 (5 bases). Germline CDR1 SEHNR, CDR2 FQNEAQ (reference sequence). V was shortened by 5 bases and J by 8 bases, with 7 bases between the two germline ends. The CDR3 is made up of 11 amino acids. Using reference TRBV7-9 and TRBJ2-1 for the parts outside the CDR3, the full variable domain is DTGVSQNPRHKITKRGQNVTFRCDPISEHNRLYWYRQTLGQGPEFLTYFQNEAQLEKSRLLSDRFSAERPKGSFSTLEIQRTEQGDSAMYLCASSEGDEQFFGPGTRLTVL.

This rearrangement joins TRBV5-1 to TRBJ2-3; possibly TRBD1 for D (6 bases). The CDR3 extends over 18 amino acids. CDR1 is SGHRS and CDR2 is YFSETQ in the germline V gene. The V end lost 3 bases, the J end lost 0 bases, and 20 bases lay between the germline ends. The CDR3 loop is CASSWRRWSGQSTDTQYF. CDR3 DNA sequence: TGCGCCAGCAGCTGGCGCCGGTGGAGCGGACAGAGCACAGATACGCAGTATTTT.

V usage is TRBV10-3 and J usage is TRBJ2-3; no clear D gene. The germline V gene encodes CDR1 ENHRY and CDR2 SYGVKD. The CDR3 runs to 13 residues. The V end lost 0 bases, the J end lost 3 bases, and 4 bases lay between the germline ends. DNA of the CDR3: TGTGCCATCAGTGAGTCTGCGACAGATACGCAGTATTTT. This codes for CAISESATDTQYF.

The chain joins TRBV7-9 to TRBJ2-3; 14 bases are a match to TRBD2. V lost 3 bases and J lost 4; bases outside the gene matches: 12. The CDR3 totals 19 residues. CDR1 is SEHNR and CDR2 is FQNEAQ in the germline V gene (reference sequence). CDR3: CASSFPTSGRALGSDTQYF. The CDR3 DNA reads TGTGCCAGCAGCTTCCCGACTAGCGGGAGGGCCCTTGGATCAGATACGCAGTATTTT. Together with reference TRBV7-9 and TRBJ2-3, the CDR3 gives the full variable domain: DTGVSQNPRHKITKRGQNVTFRCDPISEHNRLYWYRQTLGQGPEFLTYFQNEAQLEKSRLLSDRFSAERPKGSFSTLEIQRTEQGDSAMYLCASSFPTSGRALGSDTQYFGPGTRLTVL.

The chain carries TRBV29-1 and TRBJ1-4, with D possibly TRBD1 on 5 matching bases. Germline loops: CDR1 SQVTM, CDR2 ANQGSEA. V was clipped by 6 bases and J by 12 bases, with 14 bases between them. The CDR3 runs 11 residues. CDR3 region: CSVPRDGELFF. Here the CDR3 DNA reads TGCAGCGTCCCCAGGGACGGGGAACTGTTTTTT.

V gene TRBV28 combines with J gene TRBJ2-6; D is unresolved. The CDR3 is 15 amino acids. Germline CDR1 is MDHEN and CDR2 is SYDVKM. V shed 3 bases and J shed 0 bases, with 6 bases lying between them. The CDR3 protein is CASSLLNSGANVLTF. In DNA form, the CDR3 reads TGTGCCAGCAGTTTGCTGAACTCTGGGGCCAACGTCCTGACTTTC.

This clone showed up just once. The V call is TRBV5-1, the J call TRBJ2-5; 8 bases fit TRBD2. J lost 2 bases, V lost 2 bases, and 11 bases had no gene match. Germline V gives CDR1 SGHRS, CDR2 YFSETQ. The CDR3 consists of 17 residues. CDR3 amino acids: CASSFGAQAGVQETQYF. CDR3 nucleotides: TGCGCCAGCAGCTTTGGGGCGCAAGCGGGGGTACAAGAGACCCAGTACTTC.